Only a few counts were recorded for the clone carrying this T cell receptor (beta chain). This sample is part of a study of cytomegalovirus exposure and HLA in healthy donors. This CDR3 region has 16 residues. Germline CDR1 SEHNR, CDR2 FQNEAQ (reference sequence). V lost 0 bases to trimming and J lost 4 bases, with 12 bases between them. Use of 60 Vbeta and 13 Jbeta primers characterized the PCR. Here immunoSEQ multiplex PCR was the method, and the copy in TCRdb shows in-frame clones only, minus some. The sample has some 74,000 clones, around 64% seen once. The sample comprised PBMCs. The TCR was taken from a man aged 35 to 55 in good health and CMV-seropositive. This chain uses TRBV7-9 with TRBJ2-2, with D maybe TRBD1 (6 bases). The CDR3 DNA follows: TGTGCCAGCAGCTTAGCTCGACAGGACGGCACCGGGGAGCTGTTTTTT. As protein: CASSLARQDGTGELFF.